The rows below give T cell receptor beta chains drawn from one sample of a study of molecular identifiers for immune sequencing clone quantification. TCRdb fed the PCR reads into MiXCR, producing one record per CDR3 protein. This table has some 320,000 distinct CDR3 sequences, about a fifth appearing once. The sequencing input was naive CD8+ T cells from blood, with Jurkat cell RNA spiked in. Every receptor here comes from a human donor in good health. Some libraries in this study had Jurkat cell RNA spiked in. Each CDR3 is given with its conserved first and last residue. A D gene is named only where the DNA matches it firmly. A clone size is listed for some rows: how often the clone was seen (once, few, many), or a class if it is expanded.

CDR3 DNA | CDR3 protein | V gene | D gene | J gene | clone size
TGTGCCATGGCGGCAGATCGGCCCGCGGGCGAGCAGTACTTC | CAMAADRPAGEQYF | TRBV7-9 | . | TRBJ2-7 | .
TGTGCCAGCAGCACATTCCTAGCGGGGGCCACAGATACGCAGTATTTT | CASSTFLAGATDTQYF | TRBV3-1 | TRBD2 | TRBJ2-3 | few
TGTGCCAGCAGTTCTTATCAAATTTCAGTAGGGGCGTCTAATGAAAAACTGTTTTTT | CASSSYQISVGASNEKLFF | TRBV28 | . | TRBJ1-4 | many
TGCGCCAGCAGCCAAGCCGACGGCCGCTCCTACGAGCAGTACTTC | CASSQADGRSYEQYF | TRBV4-1 | . | TRBJ2-7 | many
TGCAGTGCTAGGGAGTTGAATCAGTCCCAGCATTTT | CSARELNQSQHF | TRBV20-1 | . | TRBJ1-5 | .
TGTGCCAGCAGCACTGGTCGTCGAGATCAGCCCCAGCATTTT | CASSTGRRDQPQHF | TRBV5-5 | . | TRBJ1-5 | many
TGCAGTGCTAGAGAGGGACTAGCCGCCTCCTACGAGCAGTACTTC | CSAREGLAASYEQYF | TRBV20-1 | TRBD2 | TRBJ2-7 | many
TGTGCCAGCAGCTCATTACTAGCGGGACCTTCCTACAATGAGCAGTTCTTC | CASSSLLAGPSYNEQFF | TRBV7-9 | TRBD2 | TRBJ2-1 | .
TGTGCCAGCAGCTGGGAAGTTGGGCCTTCCTACGAGCAGTACTTC | CASSWEVGPSYEQYF | TRBV11-1 | . | TRBJ2-7 | .
TGTGCCAGCAGTGAATGGGTAGCGGGAGCAGCAGATACGCAGTATTTT | CASSEWVAGAADTQYF | TRBV2 | TRBD2 | TRBJ2-3 | .
TGTGCCTGGAGCACCGGGACTAGCACCTACGAGCAGTACTTC | CAWSTGTSTYEQYF | TRBV30 | TRBD2 | TRBJ2-7 | many
TGTGCCAGCACCCCGACAGGAACCCAAGGGACCCGGTACTTC | CASTPTGTQGTRYF | TRBV28 | . | TRBJ2-5 | .
TGCGCCAGCAGCTTGGCGGGCGGTATCGAAAACATTCAGTACTTC | CASSLAGGIENIQYF | TRBV5-1 | . | TRBJ2-4 | many
TGTGCCAGCAGCTGGGAGATTAGCACAGATACGCAGTATTTT | CASSWEISTDTQYF | TRBV3-1 | . | TRBJ2-3 | .
TGTGCCAGCAGTTACCAGGGGCACGGCACTGAAGCTTTCTTT | CASSYQGHGTEAFF | TRBV6-5 | . | TRBJ1-1 | many
TGTGCCAGCAGCTCTGGGGGCAATCAGCCCCAGCATTTT | CASSSGGNQPQHF | TRBV7-9 | . | TRBJ1-5 | many
TGCGCCAGCAGCCCCCAGGGGGACAGGGGCGCTGAAGCTTTCTTT | CASSPQGDRGAEAFF | TRBV4-3 | TRBD1 | TRBJ1-1 | .
TGTGCCAGCAGCTTAGTCCCGGGGGGAACTGAAGCTTTCTTT | CASSLVPGGTEAFF | TRBV7-9 | . | TRBJ1-1 | many
TGTGCCAGCAGCTGGGGTGCTAGCGGGGACGAGCAGTACTTC | CASSWGASGDEQYF | TRBV7-2 | TRBD2 | TRBJ2-7 | many
TGTGCCAGCAGCTTAGGGTTCGGGACAGGGTCCTACGAGCAGTACTTC | CASSLGFGTGSYEQYF | TRBV7-6 | TRBD1 | TRBJ2-7 | many
TGTGCCAGCAGGCCTACGAGCGAGGGTACGCAGTATTTT | CASRPTSEGTQYF | TRBV11-2 | . | TRBJ2-3 | few
TGCGCCAGCGGCCAAGAAAAGGCAGGGTTAGATACGCAGTATTTT | CASGQEKAGLDTQYF | TRBV4-3 | . | TRBJ2-3 | once
TGTGCCAGCAGCTTAGACATCCGCACAGATACGCAGTATTTT | CASSLDIRTDTQYF | TRBV7-2 | . | TRBJ2-3 | many
TGTGCCAGCAGTTACCGAGTACCACGGGGGCTGCCGAATGAGCAGTTCTTC | CASSYRVPRGLPNEQFF | TRBV6-5 | . | TRBJ2-1 | .
TGTGCCAGCAGTGAAGCGTCAGTAGCCACAGATACGCAGTATTTT | CASSEASVATDTQYF | TRBV6-1 | . | TRBJ2-3 | many
TGTGCCAGCAGGCAGGGGGGTAGCTCCTACGAGCAGTACTTC | CASRQGGSSYEQYF | TRBV27 | . | TRBJ2-7 | .
TGTGCCAGCAGTTTACAGGAAACGAACACTGAAGCTTTCTTT | CASSLQETNTEAFF | TRBV27 | . | TRBJ1-1 | many
TGCGCCAGCGGCTTGGGAGGCAACACTGAAGCTTTCTTT | CASGLGGNTEAFF | TRBV5-1 | . | TRBJ1-1 | .
TGTGCCAGCAGTGAGCCAGGGAACACCGGGGAGCTGTTTTTT | CASSEPGNTGELFF | TRBV6-1 | . | TRBJ2-2 | many
TGCGCCAGCAGCCAAGATCTGCTCCGAGAGACTGAAGCTTTCTTT | CASSQDLLRETEAFF | TRBV4-3 | . | TRBJ1-1 | few
TGTGCCAGCAGTCCCAGGGAACTGAACACTGAAGCTTTCTTT | CASSPRELNTEAFF | TRBV6-5 | . | TRBJ1-1 | many
TGCGCCAGCAGCCAAGCCGACAGGGGGCGCATGGGCACTGAAGCTTTCTTT | CASSQADRGRMGTEAFF | TRBV4-1 | TRBD1 | TRBJ1-1 | many
TGTGCCAGCAGTTACTCGAACGGTTGGACAGAGCTTAACTATGGCTACACCTTC | CASSYSNGWTELNYGYTF | TRBV6-6 | . | TRBJ1-2 | few
TGTGCCAGCAGCCCCATAACAACAGATACGCAGTATTTT | CASSPITTDTQYF | TRBV5-6 | . | TRBJ2-3 | many
TGTGCCAGCAGCTCAACGACAGGTAGCACAGATACGCAGTATTTT | CASSSTTGSTDTQYF | TRBV7-2 | . | TRBJ2-3 | many
TGTGCCAGCAGTTTTACAGGTACCGAGCAGTACTTC | CASSFTGTEQYF | TRBV27 | . | TRBJ2-7 | many
TGTGCCAGCAGCTTCACCGGCTACGAGCAGTACTTC | CASSFTGYEQYF | TRBV7-9 | . | TRBJ2-7 | few
TGTGCCAGCAGCTTCGGGACAGTAAGCACAGATACGCAGTATTTT | CASSFGTVSTDTQYF | TRBV7-2 | TRBD1 | TRBJ2-3 | many
TGTGCCAGCAGTCCGGCAGGTGGGGTAGGTGATGAGCAGTTCTTC | CASSPAGGVGDEQFF | TRBV7-6 | . | TRBJ2-1 | few
TGCGCCAGCAGCCAGATGGACAGGAGAGGGGACAATGAGCAGTTCTTC | CASSQMDRRGDNEQFF | TRBV4-3 | TRBD1 | TRBJ2-1 | few
TGTGCCAGCGGCCTACTCCGGGACAGGGCAGATTATGAAGCTTTCTTT | CASGLLRDRADYEAFF | TRBV3-1 | TRBD1 | TRBJ1-1 | .
TGTGCCAGCACCGAAGCGACAGTGGGCGGGAGTCGCCAAGAGACCCAGTACTTC | CASTEATVGGSRQETQYF | TRBV5-5 | TRBD2 | TRBJ2-5 | many
TGCAGTGCTAGACCCGACGGGGAAGGGGGTAGAGAGACCCAGTACTTC | CSARPDGEGGRETQYF | TRBV20-1 | . | TRBJ2-5 | .
TGCAGTGCTAGAGATCTGCTAACTAGCGGGACAGATACGCAGTATTTT | CSARDLLTSGTDTQYF | TRBV20-1 | TRBD2 | TRBJ2-3 | .
TGTGCCAGCAGAAGGACTAGCGGAAACATGGGGGAGACCCAGTACTTC | CASRRTSGNMGETQYF | TRBV6-1 | TRBD2 | TRBJ2-5 | many
TGTGCCAGCAGCTTACCCCCGGGACAGGGAAACACTGAAGCTTTCTTT | CASSLPPGQGNTEAFF | TRBV11-1 | TRBD1 | TRBJ1-1 | few
TGTGCCAGCAGCCCCAGTTCCGAATGGGACAACTATTATGGCTACACCTTC | CASSPSSEWDNYYGYTF | TRBV6-2/TRBV6-3 | . | TRBJ1-2 | few
TGTGCCAGCAGTAAAGGTCGGTCTGAAGCTTTCTTT | CASSKGRSEAFF | TRBV27 | . | TRBJ1-1 | many
TGTGCCAGCAGTTTTGGCAGACAAACCTACGAGCAGTACTTC | CASSFGRQTYEQYF | TRBV27 | . | TRBJ2-7 | .
TGTGCCAGCAGTTTAGTGGGACTAGACCCTACAGATACGCAGTATTTT | CASSLVGLDPTDTQYF | TRBV12-3/TRBV12-4 | TRBD2 | TRBJ2-3 | few
TGTGCCAGCAGCTCTCCGGGACTAGCGGACTTCAGCACAGATACGCAGTATTTT | CASSSPGLADFSTDTQYF | TRBV11-2 | TRBD2 | TRBJ2-3 | .
TGTGCCAGCATGTGGGGAATGACCGGGGAGCTGTTTTTT | CASMWGMTGELFF | TRBV9 | . | TRBJ2-2 | many
TGCGCCAGCAGCCCTGACCCCGGGGACTACGAGCAGTACTTC | CASSPDPGDYEQYF | TRBV5-1 | . | TRBJ2-7 | many
TGTGCCATCGGCCCCGTGGGGGGAGAGGCAGATACGCAGTATTTT | CAIGPVGGEADTQYF | TRBV10-3 | . | TRBJ2-3 | many
TGTGCCAGCAGCTTAGCCGTTGGGCAGGGGGTTGAGTTCTTC | CASSLAVGQGVEFF | TRBV7-9 | TRBD1 | TRBJ2-1 | many
TGTGCCAGCAGCTTAGAATTGGCGACAGATTACCCCGGGGAGCTGTTTTTT | CASSLELATDYPGELFF | TRBV7-2 | . | TRBJ2-2 | .
TGTGCCAGCAGCCTGTATGTGAACACTGAAGCTTTCTTT | CASSLYVNTEAFF | TRBV5-8 | . | TRBJ1-1 | few
TGTGCCAGCAGTCGACCCAGGGAAGAGACCCAGTACTTC | CASSRPREETQYF | TRBV14 | . | TRBJ2-5 | .
TGTGCCAGCAGTGAATCCGCCCTGTCCTACGAGCAGTACTTC | CASSESALSYEQYF | TRBV25-1 | . | TRBJ2-7 | few